The 14 T cell receptor beta chains given below trace back to one sample, sequenced in a study of Tregs in tolerant kidney transplant recipients. TCRdb's copy holds only in-frame clones and misses some; the assay was immunoSEQ multiplex PCR. This table holds some 52,000 clones. Sequenced material: CD4+ T cells from blood, taken before the transplant. The receptors here all came from a human donor who received a combined kidney and bone marrow transplant.

Note on this clone: From the germline J gene comes the end of the CDR3, since the read stops 3 residues before it. V is TRBV11-2 and J is TRBJ2-7; 8 bases line up with TRBD1. The CDR3 loop spans 15 amino acids. CDR1 and CDR2 (germline): SGHAT, FQNNGV. Trimming cost V 4 bases and J 3 bases; bases outside gene matches: 8. CDR3 sequence: CASSSLRDRRYEQYF. CDR3 DNA, as far as it was read: TGTGCCAGCAGCTCCCTCCGGGACAGGCGCTACGAG.

Notes on this clone: Coverage ceases 3 residues before the CDR3 finishes, and the germline J gene fills in the end. This chain uses TRBV11-2 with TRBJ1-4; D is perhaps TRBD1 (5 bases). The CDR3 is 14 amino acids. V was trimmed by 1 base and J by 10 bases, leaving 13 bases between them. Per the germline V gene, CDR1 is SGHAT and CDR2 is FQNNGV. CDR3 DNA (partial): TGTGCCAGCAGCTTAGGGGAAGCGAGGGGAAAA. Protein: CASSLGEARGK. Given in full, the CDR3 is CASSLGEARGKLFF.

Remarks on this clone: The read gets to within 3 residues of the CDR3 end, and the germline J gene fills in the rest. The chain joins TRBV2 to TRBJ2-4, with 7 positions matching TRBD2. The germline V gene has CDR1 SNHLY and CDR2 FYNNEI. The CDR3 length is 14 residues. After removal of 5 bases from V and 6 bases from J, the junction contained 7 bases not matched to a gene. The CDR3: CASSTSAVGNIQYF. CDR3 DNA, as far as it was read: TGTGCCAGCAGTACTAGCGCAGTTGGAAACATT.

As regards this clone: Sequencing ends 3 residues short of the CDR3 end; the germline J gene provides the rest. J is TRBJ1-1 and V is TRBV19; D is uncertain. V was pared by 1 base and J by 1 base, with 10 bases between. The length of the CDR3 is 15 residues. Germline loops: CDR1 LNHDA, CDR2 SQIVND (reference sequence). The CDR3 sequence is CASSIGRHPNTEAFF. CDR3 DNA (partial): TGTGCCAGTAGTATAGGCCGACACCCGAACACTGAA.

As for this clone: The read ends 3 residues shy of where the CDR3 ends; the end is completed using the germline J gene. This chain joins TRBV2 and TRBJ1-4; D might be TRBD1 (5 bases). V was pared by 5 bases and J by 7 bases, with 14 bases between. The CDR3 has 14 residues. Germline loops: CDR1 SNHLY, CDR2 FYNNEI. CDR3 DNA (partial): TGTGCCAGCAGTCCCTTGCCGGGGGGTGAAAAA. This codes for CASSPLPGGEK. The entire CDR3 protein is CASSPLPGGEKLFF.

As regards this clone: From the germline J gene comes the end of the CDR3, since the read stops 3 residues before it. This rearrangement joins TRBV5-1 to TRBJ2-3, with TRBD2 identical over 14 bases. The CDR3 runs to 17 residues. CDR1 and CDR2 (germline): SGHRS, YFSETQ. With V trimmed by 4 bases and J by 2 bases, 6 bases remained unmatched. CDR3 DNA, as far as it was read: TGCGCCAGCAGCCTGGGACTAGCGGGGGCAACCACAGATACG. Translating it yields CASSLGLAGATTDT. The whole CDR3 is CASSLGLAGATTDTQYF.

In regard to this clone: The read terminates 3 residues before the CDR3 end, so the remaining end is supplied by the germline J gene. The J gene is TRBJ2-7, the V gene TRBV2; D possibly corresponds to TRBD2 (5 bases). Trimming shortened V by 6 bases and J by 6 bases, and 18 bases separated the two germline ends. This CDR3 has 14 amino acids. The germline V gene has CDR1 SNHLY and CDR2 FYNNEI. CDR3 DNA, as far as it was read: TGTGCCAGCAGCGAAACTAGGCCTCTAGGCGAG. Protein: CASSETRPLGE. The full CDR3 protein reads CASSETRPLGEQYF. Filled out from reference TRBV2 and TRBJ2-7, the complete variable domain reads EPEVTQTPSHQVTQMGQEVILRCVPISNHLYFYWYRQILGQKVEFLVSFYNNEISEKSEIFDDQFSVERPDGSNFTLKIRSTKLEDSAMYFCASSETRPLGEQYFGPGTRLTVT.

In regard to this clone: Read sequence stops 3 residues before the CDR3 end, and the germline J gene provides the missing end. The V gene is TRBV20-1, the J gene TRBJ2-3, with 8 bases matching TRBD2. This CDR3 has 18 residues. V was pared by 1 base and J by 2 bases, with 14 bases of the junction left unmatched. The germline V gene encodes CDR1 DFQATT and CDR2 SNEGSKA (reference sequence). The chain's CDR3 is CSARGLVGAGDFTDTQYF. The sequenced part of the CDR3 DNA is TGCAGTGCTAGAGGTCTCGTGGGAGCGGGGGATTTCACAGATACG.

Comments on this clone: The read halts 3 residues ahead of the CDR3 end, with the missing end drawn from the germline J gene. This chain links TRBV5-6 with TRBJ1-4; 9 nucleotides line up with TRBD1. The CDR3 has 14 amino acids. Germline CDR1 reads SGHDT; CDR2 reads YYEEEE. Trimming took 4 bases from V and 7 from J; bases not matched to a gene: 5. CDR3 DNA (partial): TGTGCCAGCAGCCCTCCGGGACAGGGTGAAAAA. Protein sequence: CASSPPGQGEK. The CDR3 in full is CASSPPGQGEKLFF.

As regards this clone: The CDR3 is cut off 3 residues early in the read; its end comes from the germline J gene. The rearrangement joins TRBV19 to TRBJ2-7, with 8 bases aligning to TRBD1. The length of the CDR3 is 18 residues. Germline V lookup: CDR1 LNHDA, CDR2 SQIVND (reference sequence). With 0 bases clipped from V and 3 bases from J, the junction kept 13 bases outside the gene matches. The CDR3 spells CASSIELTRTGSSYEQYF. The sequenced part of the CDR3 DNA is TGTGCCAGTAGTATAGAGTTGACCCGGACAGGGTCGAGCTACGAG. The variable domain in full, completed from reference TRBV19 and TRBJ2-7, reads DGGITQSPKYLFRKEGQNVTLSCEQNLNHDAMYWYRQDPGQGLRLIYYSQIVNDFQKGDIAEGYSVSREKKESFPLTVTSAQKNPTAFYLCASSIELTRTGSSYEQYFGPGTRLTVT.

As concerns this clone: The sequenced fragment ends 3 residues before the CDR3 boundary, so the rest is inferred from the germline J gene. V gene TRBV19 combines with J gene TRBJ1-2; D may be TRBD1 (6 bases). Trimming removed 6 bases at V and 5 bases at J, with 13 bases between. The CDR3 consists of 13 residues. The germline gives CDR1 LNHDA, CDR2 SQIVND (reference sequence). The part of the CDR3 DNA that was read is TGTGCCAGTAGGGACGACCAGGGGTATGGC. Its protein is CASRDDQGYG. The entire CDR3 protein reads CASRDDQGYGYTF.

CDR3 DNA (partial): TGTGCCAGTAGTAGCAGGGGTGTCACTGAA. Residues: CASSSRGVTE. The whole CDR3 is CASSSRGVTEAFF. The chain joins TRBV19 to TRBJ1-1; maybe TRBD1 (6 bases). The read gets to within 3 residues of the CDR3 end, and the germline J gene fills in the rest. The germline CDR1 and CDR2 sequences are LNHDA and SQIVND (reference sequence). The CDR3 has 13 amino acids. The germline V and J ends were trimmed by 4 bases and 4 bases, with 10 bases remaining between them.

Note on this clone: Read data end 3 residues before the CDR3 end; the end is taken from the germline J gene. The rearrangement links TRBV7-2 to TRBJ1-5, with 7 bases aligning to TRBD1. The ends lost 5 bases at V and 4 bases at J; junction bases unmatched: 5. In germline, CDR1 is SGHTA, CDR2 FQGNSA. The length of the CDR3 is 14 residues. Incomplete CDR3 DNA: TGTGCCAGCAGCCAAGCACAGGGGAATCAGCCC. This encodes CASSQAQGNQP. The entire CDR3 reads CASSQAQGNQPQHF.

A note on this clone: The CDR3 end falls 3 residues outside the read, so it is completed with the germline J gene. The genes are TRBV5-1 and TRBJ2-6; 9 nucleotides agree with TRBD2. Germline loops: CDR1 SGHRS, CDR2 YFSETQ. With V trimmed by 0 bases and J by 0 bases, 13 bases remained unmatched. CDR3 length equals 21 residues. Partial CDR3 DNA: TGCGCCAGCAGCTTGGAGGGAAGCGGAGCGGGAGGCAACTCTGGGGCCAACGTC. Residues: CASSLEGSGAGGNSGANV. The whole CDR3 is CASSLEGSGAGGNSGANVLTF.